The 18 T cell receptor beta chains below were found in one sample sequenced in a study of T cell responses to AZD1222 COVID-19 vaccine. Clones were read by immunoSEQ multiplex PCR, and TCRdb kept only the in-frame ones, dropping some. Here the sample spans 52,000 or so clones, approximately 84% being singletons. Specimen: peripheral blood, collected on day 0 of AZD1222 vaccination. Receptor source: an adult in good health.

The chain has TRBV10-3 and TRBJ2-6; D is tentatively TRBD1 or TRBD2 (5 bases each). There are 18 residues in the CDR3. The V end was cut by 3 bases, the J end by 0 bases, with 15 bases between. CDR1 is ENHRY, CDR2 SYGVKD, per germline. DNA for the CDR3: TGTGCCATCAGTGAATCCGGGACCGATGTCTCTGGGGCCAACGTCCTGACTTTC. This encodes CAISESGTDVSGANVLTF.

The rearrangement uses TRBV24-1 and TRBJ2-3, with 8 bases that match TRBD2. The CDR3 contains 17 residues. CDR1 KGHDR and CDR2 SFDVKD come from the germline V gene. V gave up 4 bases and J gave up 2 bases; unmatched junction bases: 10. For the CDR3, the DNA is TGTGCCACCAGTGAGAGGATTAGCGGGGATTTCACAGATACGCAGTATTTT. Translated, it gives CATSERISGDFTDTQYF.

V is TRBV5-4 and J is TRBJ2-7, with 9 bases lining up with TRBD2. The CDR3 runs 15 residues. Per the germline V gene, CDR1 is SGHNT and CDR2 is YYREEE (reference sequence). Trimming took 3 bases from V and 3 from J; bases not matched to a gene: 7. The CDR3 DNA reads TGTGCCAGCAGCTCGTGGGGAGCGGGAGGCTACGAGCAGTACTTC. This encodes CASSSWGAGGYEQYF.

This chain links TRBV3-1 (or the pseudogene TRBV3-2) with TRBJ2-5; TRBD2 aligns across 9 bases. Germline V gene lookup returns CDR1 LGHDT and CDR2 YNNKEL (reference sequence). The CDR3 consists of 15 residues. V dropped 2 bases and J dropped 4; count of bases not matched to a gene: 5. The CDR3 nucleotides are TGTGCCAGCAGCCAAAATAGCGGGAGTGGAGAGACCCAGTACTTC. It encodes CASSQNSGSGETQYF.

This sequence joins TRBV7-9 and TRBJ2-5, with D possibly being TRBD2 (6 bases). Germline CDR1 reads SEHNR; CDR2 reads FQNEAQ (reference sequence). V lost 0 bases to trimming and J lost 4 bases, with 9 bases between them. This CDR3 is built from 14 residues. CDR3 DNA sequence: TGTGCCAGCAGCTTAGCAGGAGGGCGAGAGACCCAGTACTTC. Its translation is CASSLAGGRETQYF.

This chain links TRBV6-4 with TRBJ1-2; D possibly corresponds to TRBD1 (5 bases). Deletions cut 7 bases from V and 9 bases from J, with 18 bases between. CDR1 and CDR2 from the germline V gene are MRHNA and SNTAGT. This CDR3 is 13 amino acids long. CDR3 in amino acids: CASIGFGGACYTF. DNA for the CDR3: TGTGCCAGCATCGGTTTCGGAGGGGCTTGCTACACCTTC.

The chain couples TRBV9 to TRBJ2-3; perhaps TRBD2 as D (6 bases). CDR3 size: 12 residues. Germline V lookup: CDR1 SGDLS, CDR2 YYNGEE. Trimming pared 7 bases from V and 3 bases from J, leaving 9 bases between. CDR3 sequence (DNA): TGTGCCAGCTCGGGAGTTACAGATACGCAGTATTTT. It specifies CASSGVTDTQYF.

The chain links TRBV3-1 (or the pseudogene TRBV3-2) to TRBJ2-7; 8 positions agree with TRBD2. V dropped 8 bases and J dropped 10; count of bases not matched to a gene: 10. Per germline, CDR1 LGHDT and CDR2 YNNKEL (reference sequence). This CDR3 is 12 amino acids long. CDR3 coding DNA: TGTGCCAGCCGACGGAGCGGGAGTTATCAGTACTTC. Its protein product is CASRRSGSYQYF.

The chain joins TRBV9 to TRBJ1-5, with a possible D match to TRBD1 (6 bases). Trimming took 0 bases from V and 6 from J, leaving 7 bases between them. This CDR3 has 13 amino acids. The germline V gene has CDR1 SGDLS and CDR2 YYNGEE. CDR3 sequence reads: CASSVEGGQPQHF. In DNA form, the CDR3 reads TGTGCCAGCAGCGTAGAGGGGGGTCAGCCCCAGCATTTT. The whole variable domain, remainder taken from reference TRBV9 and TRBJ1-5, is DSGVTQTPKHLITATGQRVTLRCSPRSGDLSVYWYQQSLDQGLQFLIQYYNGEERAKGNILERFSAQQFPDLHSELNLSSLELGDSALYFCASSVEGGQPQHFGDGTRLSIL.

The V call is TRBV19, the J call TRBJ1-4, with D unclear. The CDR3 contains 14 residues. The ends were cut back, 9 bases at V and 3 bases at J, with 14 bases in the middle. Germline assignment: CDR1 LNHDA and CDR2 SQIVND (reference sequence). The CDR3 DNA reads as TGTGCCAGCGGGGAACGGGGTTCTAATGAAAAACTGTTTTTT. Its translation: CASGERGSNEKLFF.

The CDR3 DNA follows: TGTGCCAGCAGCTCGGCCCATTCAGAGCAGCCCCAGCATTTT. It codes for CASSSAHSEQPQHF. The chain carries TRBV7-2 and TRBJ1-5; D is unclear. The germline gives CDR1 SGHTA, CDR2 FQGNSA. CDR3 length: 14 residues. Deletions cut 4 bases from V and 7 bases from J, with 14 bases between.

The chain couples TRBV7-3 to TRBJ2-2; no clear D gene. V lost 4 bases to trimming and J lost 7 bases, with 10 bases between them. The length of the CDR3 is 13 residues. CDR1 and CDR2 (germline): SGHTA, FQGTGA. CDR3: CASSSTFDGELFF. The CDR3 DNA sequence: TGTGCCAGCAGCTCGACTTTTGACGGGGAGCTGTTTTTT.

CDR3 loop: CASSLLSGGTNEKLFF. The CDR3 DNA is TGTGCCAGCAGTTTATTATCGGGGGGGACTAATGAAAAACTGTTTTTT. The chain employs TRBV28 and TRBJ1-4; a weak D match, TRBD1 (5 bases). The CDR3 length is 16 residues. Germline V gene lookup returns CDR1 MDHEN and CDR2 SYDVKM. V lost 1 base and J lost 2, with 11 bases in between.

DNA for the CDR3: TGTGCCAGCAGCTTCCGGGACAGGGGGCAGAACACCATATATTTT. Encoded protein: CASSFRDRGQNTIYF. This chain joins TRBV7-2 and TRBJ1-3; 12 bases fit TRBD1. The CDR3 is 15 residues long. The trim removed 3 bases at V and 7 bases at J, leaving 4 bases unmatched. Looked up from germline, CDR1 is SGHTA and CDR2 is FQGNSA.

The chain joins TRBV15 to TRBJ1-5; the match to TRBD1 covers 9 bases. The CDR3 contains 15 residues. The germline gives CDR1 LNHNV, CDR2 YYDKDF (reference sequence). Trimming removed 1 base from V and 5 bases from J; junction bases left unmatched: 3. In DNA, the CDR3 is TGTGCCACCAGCAGAGCTCGACAGGGGGATCAGCCCCAGCATTTT. This translates into CATSRARQGDQPQHF.

The chain has TRBV5-1 and TRBJ1-2; a possible D gene is TRBD1 (5 bases). The V gene's germline CDR1 is SGHRS and CDR2 YFSETQ. The CDR3 is made up of 15 amino acids. With 4 bases removed from V and 6 bases from J, the gap between germline ends came to 19 bases. CDR3 bases: TGCGCCAGCAGCACCCGAGGGACCGAAAGGGATGGCTACACCTTC. It encodes CASSTRGTERDGYTF.

The chain joins TRBV11-2 to TRBJ2-1; D perhaps matches TRBD2 (6 bases). The V gene's germline CDR1 is SGHAT and CDR2 FQNNGV. Trimming took off 4 bases at V and 2 bases at J, with 18 bases between the two ends. This CDR3 spans 17 amino acids. The CDR3 DNA follows: TGTGCCAGCAGCTCCTCAATTGGGGGAGGTCCCTACAATGAGCAGTTCTTC. Translated, it gives CASSSSIGGGPYNEQFF. Filled out from reference TRBV11-2 and TRBJ2-1, the complete variable domain reads EAGVAQSPRYKIIEKRQSVAFWCNPISGHATLYWYQQILGQGPKLLIQFQNNGVVDDSQLPKDRFSAERLKGVDSTLKIQPAKLEDSAVYLCASSSSIGGGPYNEQFFGPGTRLTVL.

The chain links TRBV6-5 to TRBJ2-1, with D perhaps matching TRBD2 (5 bases). The CDR3 runs to 11 residues. V lost 7 bases and J 5 bases, leaving 6 bases between the germline ends. From germline, CDR1 is MNHEY and CDR2 SVGAGI. The DNA for the CDR3 is TGTGCCAGCACAGCGGACAATGAGCAGTTCTTC. This codes for CASTADNEQFF.